These 27 T cell receptor beta chains were sequenced from one sample in a study of memory CD4+ T cells and cytomegalovirus serostatus. The sort gate was single viable CD3+CD4+CD8-CD45RO+ cells for memory CD4+ T cells. Profiled with immunoSEQ multiplex PCR; TCRdb holds only in-frame clones, not every one. The data show nearly 50,000 clones, with about 77% seen just once and around 0.77% held by the top ten. Source material: memory CD4+ T cells from blood. These receptors were obtained from an adult in good health and CMV-seronegative.

This clone was seen only once. This sequence joins TRBV30 and TRBJ2-2; 14 bases fit TRBD2. Germline V gives CDR1 GTSNPN, CDR2 SVGIG (reference sequence). This CDR3 is 16 amino acids long. The V gene end was trimmed by 3 bases and the J gene end by 0 bases; junction bases not matched to a gene: 0. This chain's CDR3 is CAWRGLAGANTGELFF. CDR3 DNA: TGTGCCTGGAGGGGACTAGCGGGAGCGAACACCGGGGAGCTGTTTTTT.

V gene TRBV9 combines with J gene TRBJ2-7; D not resolved. The germline CDR1 and CDR2 sequences are SGDLS and YYNGEE. V shed 5 bases and J shed 3 bases, with 12 bases lying between them. This CDR3 is built from 13 residues. The CDR3 loop is CASSKTRLYEQYF. Here the CDR3 DNA reads TGTGCCAGCAGTAAAACACGGCTCTACGAGCAGTACTTC.

The gene calls are TRBV4-2 and TRBJ2-7; possibly TRBD1 or TRBD2 for D (5 bases each). Germline assignment: CDR1 LGHNA and CDR2 YNFKEQ. The V and J ends lost 0 bases and 7 bases respectively, with 16 bases between them. The CDR3 is 15 residues long. The chain's CDR3 is CASSQERGALGEQYF. Here the CDR3 DNA reads TGTGCCAGCAGCCAAGAACGAGGGGCCCTAGGAGAGCAGTACTTC.

The chain is built from TRBV5-4 and TRBJ2-7, with TRBD1 matching 11 bases. The V gene end was trimmed by 0 bases and the J gene end by 2 bases; junction bases not matched to a gene: 1. The CDR3 runs to 15 residues. Per germline, CDR1 SGHNT and CDR2 YYREEE (reference sequence). This chain's CDR3 is CASSLGGQGAYEQYF. The CDR3 region has the DNA TGTGCCAGCAGCTTGGGGGGACAGGGGGCCTACGAGCAGTACTTC.

V is TRBV18 and J is TRBJ2-5; 7 bases are a match to TRBD2. Germline trimming cut 3 bases from V and 5 bases from J; bases unmatched to any gene: 12. This CDR3 is built from 16 residues. Per germline, CDR1 KGHSH and CDR2 LQKENI. CDR3 loop: CASSPPRLAGGETQYF. CDR3 nucleotide sequence: TGTGCCAGCTCACCGCCAAGACTAGCCGGGGGGGAGACCCAGTACTTC.

V gene TRBV6-5 combines with J gene TRBJ2-7, with a weak D call TRBD1 (5 bases). CDR1 is MNHEY, CDR2 SVGAGI, per germline. The CDR3 has 16 residues. Trimming took 2 bases from V and 2 from J, leaving 16 bases between them. CDR3 region: CASSYQDSSFAYEQYF. As DNA, the CDR3 is TGTGCCAGCAGTTACCAAGACAGTTCTTTCGCCTACGAGCAGTACTTC.

The chain employs TRBV2 and TRBJ2-7; D remains unclear. Trimming removed 6 bases at V and 7 bases at J, with 16 bases between. The germline V gene encodes CDR1 SNHLY and CDR2 FYNNEI. CDR3 length: 13 amino acids. In nucleotides, the CDR3 is TGTGCCAGCAGGGGCTGGGGATCCCCAGAGCAGTACTTC. This translates into CASRGWGSPEQYF.

The rearrangement joins TRBV2 to TRBJ1-1, with a tentative D call TRBD1 (5 bases). The CDR3 is 13 residues long. Germline V gene lookup returns CDR1 SNHLY and CDR2 FYNNEI. Trimming removed 6 bases from V and 0 bases from J, with 8 bases in between. CDR3 sequence (DNA): TGTGCCAGCAGGCAGACAGTGAACACTGAAGCTTTCTTT. Translating gives CASRQTVNTEAFF.

The chain joins TRBV7-9 to TRBJ1-4; D may be TRBD1 (6 bases). Germline-derived CDR1 and CDR2 are SEHNR and FQNEAQ (reference sequence). The CDR3 has 15 residues. Trimming pared 5 bases from V and 5 bases from J, leaving 15 bases between. The chain's CDR3 is CASSRGDRSNEKLFF. In DNA form, the CDR3 reads TGTGCCAGCAGCAGGGGAGACAGGTCCAATGAAAAACTGTTTTTT.

J is TRBJ2-7 and V is TRBV13, with D tentatively TRBD2 (6 bases). Trimming took off 2 bases at V and 3 bases at J, with 17 bases between the two ends. CDR1 PRHDT and CDR2 FYEKMQ come from the germline V gene (reference sequence). This CDR3 region has 16 residues. DNA for the CDR3: TGTGCCAGCAGCTTACGAGGAGGGGCTATGGACTACGAGCAGTACTTC. It codes for CASSLRGGAMDYEQYF.

V usage is TRBV2 and J usage is TRBJ2-3; D remains unclear. The germline gives CDR1 SNHLY, CDR2 FYNNEI. The CDR3 is 15 residues long. V was shortened by 4 bases and J by 0 bases, with 11 bases between the two germline ends. The CDR3 bases are TGTGCCAGCAGTGCACGACCACCCAGCACAGATACGCAGTATTTT. Residues: CASSARPPSTDTQYF.

This clone has just one count. The chain joins TRBV29-1 to TRBJ1-2; the D is unclear. This CDR3 is built from 13 residues. The ends were cut back, 7 bases at V and 4 bases at J, with 16 bases in the middle. Germline V gives CDR1 SQVTM, CDR2 ANQGSEA. The CDR3 region has the DNA TGCAGCGCCTCCACGGACCCTTTCTATGGCTACACCTTC. Translating it yields CSASTDPFYGYTF.

The CDR3: CASSQDIGGGWIYEQYF. The CDR3 DNA is TGTGCCAGCAGCCAAGATATAGGAGGGGGCTGGATTTACGAGCAGTACTTC. This chain uses TRBV4-2 with TRBJ2-7; possible D gene TRBD1, 7 bases. V dropped 0 bases and J dropped 4 bases, with 19 bases sitting between them. Germline V gives CDR1 LGHNA, CDR2 YNFKEQ. The CDR3 covers 17 residues.

V is TRBV7-7 and J is TRBJ1-5, with TRBD1 matching 7 bases. CDR3 length equals 13 residues. Germline lookup yields CDR1 SSHAT and CDR2 FNYEAQ (reference sequence). With V trimmed by 5 bases and J by 5 bases, 3 bases remained unmatched. CDR3 protein: CASSLDRDQPQHF. The DNA for the CDR3 is TGTGCCAGCAGCCTAGACAGGGATCAGCCCCAGCATTTT.

The chain recombines TRBV18 with TRBJ2-5; D ambiguous. The CDR3 contains 11 residues. The V gene's germline CDR1 is KGHSH and CDR2 LQKENI. V was cut by 3 bases and J by 5 bases, with 4 bases left in between. CDR3 nucleotides: TGTGCCAGCTCACCCGGGGAGACCCAGTACTTC. This sequence encodes CASSPGETQYF. Filled out from reference TRBV18 and TRBJ2-5, the complete variable domain reads NAGVMQNPRHLVRRRGQEARLRCSPMKGHSHVYWYRQLPEEGLKFMVYLQKENIIDESGMPKERFSAEFPKEGPSILRIQQVVRGDSAAYFCASSPGETQYFGPGTRLLVL.

This clone appeared a few times. The chain recombines TRBV5-6 with TRBJ2-3; perhaps TRBD2 as D (5 bases). This CDR3 is built from 14 residues. Germline-derived CDR1 and CDR2 are SGHDT and YYEEEE. Trimming cost V 6 bases and J 6 bases, with 17 bases left between them. CDR3 loop: CASTNNRGWDTQYF. In DNA, the CDR3 is TGTGCCAGCACCAACAACCGCGGGTGGGATACGCAGTATTTT.

The chain has TRBV5-6 and TRBJ1-2, with D hard to call. V gave up 1 base and J gave up 4 bases, with 14 bases separating them. From germline, CDR1 is SGHDT and CDR2 YYEEEE. This CDR3 has 15 residues. CDR3 region: CASSLYEGAGYGYTF. The CDR3 DNA is TGTGCCAGCAGCTTGTATGAGGGCGCGGGCTATGGCTACACCTTC.

The J gene is TRBJ1-1, the V gene TRBV18; no clear D gene. Per the germline V gene, CDR1 is KGHSH and CDR2 is LQKENI. The CDR3 has 15 residues. Trimming cost V 1 base and J 3 bases, with 12 bases left between them. CDR3 residues: CASSPLPEADTEAFF. In nucleotides, the CDR3 is TGTGCCAGCTCACCACTGCCGGAGGCGGACACTGAAGCTTTCTTT. The entire variable domain, with the rest obtained from reference TRBV18 and TRBJ1-1, is as follows: NAGVMQNPRHLVRRRGQEARLRCSPMKGHSHVYWYRQLPEEGLKFMVYLQKENIIDESGMPKERFSAEFPKEGPSILRIQQVVRGDSAAYFCASSPLPEADTEAFFGQGTRLTVV.

The V gene is TRBV5-1, the J gene TRBJ1-4, with D perhaps matching TRBD1 (6 bases). The ends were cut back, 2 bases at V and 7 bases at J, with 15 bases in the middle. The length of the CDR3 is 15 residues. Germline V gene data show CDR1 as SGHRS and CDR2 as YFSETQ. DNA for the CDR3: TGCGCCAGCAGCTTATCAGGGGCTGGAGGTGAAAAACTGTTTTTT. It is translated as CASSLSGAGGEKLFF.

In its sample, this clone was seen a few times. This chain links TRBV4-2 with TRBJ2-7; 11 bases are a match to TRBD2. Germline assignment: CDR1 LGHNA and CDR2 YNFKEQ. The V gene end was trimmed by 0 bases and the J gene end by 7 bases; junction bases not matched to a gene: 5. The CDR3 spans 15 residues. For the CDR3, the DNA is TGTGCCAGCAGCCAAGAACTAGCGGGAGCTCGGGAGCAGTACTTC. Translated: CASSQELAGAREQYF.

In this sample, this clone turned up once. V usage is TRBV6-1 and J usage is TRBJ2-2; 7 nucleotides line up with TRBD1. CDR3 length equals 14 residues. Germline loops: CDR1 MNHNS, CDR2 SASEGT. V was clipped by 6 bases and J by 5 bases; unmatched bases: 6. The CDR3 is CASRETGKTGELFF. The CDR3 bases are TGTGCCAGCAGGGAGACAGGGAAAACCGGGGAGCTGTTTTTT.

The chain joins TRBV6-1 to TRBJ2-7, with 8 bases that match TRBD1. This CDR3 region has 14 residues. The germline gives CDR1 MNHNS, CDR2 SASEGT. The J segment lost 4 bases and the V segment lost 5 bases, leaving 7 bases of the junction unmatched. The CDR3 reads CASSRQGMPYEQYF. The CDR3 DNA reads TGTGCCAGCAGTCGACAGGGGATGCCGTACGAGCAGTACTTC.

The J gene is TRBJ2-7, the V gene TRBV9, with 7 bases that match TRBD2. This CDR3 comprises 16 residues. Germline V lookup: CDR1 SGDLS, CDR2 YYNGEE. With 3 bases clipped from V and 3 bases from J, the junction kept 12 bases outside the gene matches. The CDR3 region has the DNA TGTGCCAGCAGCGGACGTGGGCAGGGAGGGTTCTACGAGCAGTACTTC. The encoded protein is CASSGRGQGGFYEQYF.

This sequence joins TRBV2 and TRBJ1-2; 10 nucleotides match TRBD1. CDR1 is SNHLY, CDR2 FYNNEI, per germline. This CDR3 contains 14 residues. After removal of 5 bases from V and 4 bases from J, the junction contained 4 bases not matched to a gene. The CDR3 DNA is TGTGCCAGCAGTCCTAGACAGGGGGCCTATGGCTACACCTTC. This sequence encodes CASSPRQGAYGYTF.

The chain employs TRBV27 and TRBJ1-6; D perhaps matches TRBD1 (5 bases). Trimming shortened V by 3 bases and J by 10 bases, and 19 bases separated the two germline ends. The CDR3 is 16 residues long. From germline, CDR1 is MNHEY and CDR2 SMNVEV (reference sequence). The chain's CDR3 is CASSFTLRDPGSPLHF. DNA of the CDR3: TGTGCCAGCAGTTTTACTCTACGGGACCCAGGGTCACCCCTCCACTTT.

This clone was recorded only once. The chain uses TRBV13 and TRBJ2-7; D is unresolved. V was trimmed by 5 bases and J by 5 bases, leaving 13 bases between them. This CDR3 is 13 amino acids long. CDR1 is PRHDT, CDR2 FYEKMQ, per germline (reference sequence). In DNA form, the CDR3 reads TGTGCCAGCAGCCCCTGGATCTCGGACGAGCAGTACTTC. This sequence encodes CASSPWISDEQYF.

The V gene is TRBV27, the J gene TRBJ2-7, with D possibly called TRBD1 or TRBD2 (7 bases each). Germline values: CDR1 MNHEY, CDR2 SMNVEV (reference sequence). V dropped 5 bases and J dropped 2 bases, with 19 bases sitting between them. The CDR3 is 16 residues long. In DNA, the CDR3 is TGTGCCAGCAGTCCCGTAGGGGGGAGGGGGCCCTACGAGCAGTACTTC. Translated: CASSPVGGRGPYEQYF.